This T cell receptor beta chain came from a study of cytomegalovirus exposure and HLA in healthy donors. The PCR used 60 Vbeta and 13 Jbeta primers. The data were produced by immunoSEQ multiplex PCR, yet TCRdb's version contains in-frame clones alone and is incomplete. The repertoire holds 150,000 or so clones, with about 80% as singletons. With respect to this clone: Its antigen is undetermined.

Study findings and constraints: For presence/absence analyses, sequencing depth was assumed to be roughly uniform across donors. Common viral pathogens seemed, in a later analysis, to connect with several of the most significant clusters. After further analysis at a later stage, 16,951 TCR beta sequences were associated with HLA alleles at 0.05 false discovery rate.

Germline V gives CDR1 SGHTA, CDR2 FQGNSA. The length of the CDR3 is 15 residues. The V end lost 1 base, the J end lost 7 bases, and 11 bases lay between the germline ends. The chain recombines TRBV7-2 with TRBJ1-6, with a tentative D call TRBD1 (5 bases). This clonotype originated in a man in his thirties or forties in good health and CMV-seropositive. Source material: PBMCs. The CDR3 region is CASSLGAAGNSPLHF. The CDR3 nucleotides read TGTGCCAGCAGCTTAGGTGCCGCAGGGAATTCACCCCTCCACTTT. Full variable domain (rest looked up from reference TRBV7-2 and TRBJ1-6): GAGVSQSPSNKVTEKGKDVELRCDPISGHTALYWYRQSLGQGLEFLIYFQGNSAPDKSGLPSDRFSAERTGGSVSTLTIQRTQQEDSAVYLCASSLGAAGNSPLHFGNGTRLTVT.